The entry below describes one T cell receptor (beta chain). Its antigen is unknown. The PCR made use of 60 Vbeta and 13 Jbeta primers. Libraries were prepared by immunoSEQ multiplex PCR; TCRdb keeps only in-frame clonotypes and omits some of them. The sample yields roughly 110,000 clones, 81% seen once. Germline CDR1 reads LNHNV; CDR2 reads YYDKDF (reference sequence). Between the trimmed V and J ends, which lost 0 bases and 5 bases, there was a span of 13 bases. The CDR3 has 15 amino acids. This sample was taken from a study of cytomegalovirus exposure and HLA in healthy donors. Notes on the study in general: Some TCR beta chains (around 180 of them) were listed as cytomegalovirus-associated. A later analysis found that most CMV-associated TCR beta chains appeared HLA-restricted. Generally TCR sequences proved uncommon, though certain public TCRs appeared in numerous donors.

Though nominally healthy at sampling, donors likely had unrecorded immune exposures. The source of this sequence is a man aged 25 to 45 in good health and CMV-seronegative. This sequence joins TRBV15 and TRBJ1-1; perhaps TRBD1 as D (5 bases). Sequencing was performed on PBMCs. The CDR3 nucleotides are TGTGCCACCAGCAGAGAGGCGGGGCGGAGAACTGAAGCTTTCTTT. Residues: CATSREAGRRTEAFF.